This entry features one T cell receptor beta chain sequence. Assay used: immunoSEQ multiplex PCR; TCRdb lists only in-frame clones, some missing. The sample holds about 360,000 clones, around 90% seen once. The data were obtained in a study of blood T cell repertoires in COVID-19. The CDR3 has 15 residues. The sequenced material came from peripheral blood. The source is a human donor in a cohort sampled during active COVID-19. The V gene is TRBV1, the J gene TRBJ2-1; the table's D call, TRBD2, has no DNA check behind it. TRBV1 is a pseudogene segment. The CDR3 DNA reads as TGCACCAGCAGCATAATGGGGGGGGAAAGGGATGAGCAGTTCTTC. Its protein product is CTSSIMGGERDEQFF.